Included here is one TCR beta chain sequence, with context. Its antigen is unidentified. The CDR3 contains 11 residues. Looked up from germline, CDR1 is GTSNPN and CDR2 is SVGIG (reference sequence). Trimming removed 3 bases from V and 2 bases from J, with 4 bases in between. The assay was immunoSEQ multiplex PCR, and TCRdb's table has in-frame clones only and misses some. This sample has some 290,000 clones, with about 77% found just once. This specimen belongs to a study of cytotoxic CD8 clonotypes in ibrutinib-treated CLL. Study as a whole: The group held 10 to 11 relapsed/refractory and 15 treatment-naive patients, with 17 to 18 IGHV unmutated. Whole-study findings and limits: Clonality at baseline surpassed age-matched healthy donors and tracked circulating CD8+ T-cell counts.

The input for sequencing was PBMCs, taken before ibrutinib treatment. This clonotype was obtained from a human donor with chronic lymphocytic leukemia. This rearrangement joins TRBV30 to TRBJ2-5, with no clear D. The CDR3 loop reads CAWSQQETQYF. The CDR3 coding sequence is TGTGCCTGGAGCCAGCAAGAGACCCAGTACTTC.